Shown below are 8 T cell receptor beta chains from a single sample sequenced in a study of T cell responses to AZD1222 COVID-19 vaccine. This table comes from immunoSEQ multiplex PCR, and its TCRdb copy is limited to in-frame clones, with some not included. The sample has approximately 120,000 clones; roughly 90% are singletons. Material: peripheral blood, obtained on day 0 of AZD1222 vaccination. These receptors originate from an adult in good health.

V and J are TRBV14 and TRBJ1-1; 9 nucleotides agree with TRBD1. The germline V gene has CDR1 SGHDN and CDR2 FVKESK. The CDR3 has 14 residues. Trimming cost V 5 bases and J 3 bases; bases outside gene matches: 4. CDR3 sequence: CASSYRGRDTEAFF. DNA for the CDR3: TGTGCCAGCAGCTACAGGGGGCGAGACACTGAAGCTTTCTTT.

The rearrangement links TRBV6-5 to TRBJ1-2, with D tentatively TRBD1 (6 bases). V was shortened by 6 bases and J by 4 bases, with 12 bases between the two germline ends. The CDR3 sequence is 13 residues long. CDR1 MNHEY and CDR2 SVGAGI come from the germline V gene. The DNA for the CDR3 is TGTGCCAGCAGGCTAGGACAGTTCTATGGCTACACCTTC. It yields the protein CASRLGQFYGYTF.

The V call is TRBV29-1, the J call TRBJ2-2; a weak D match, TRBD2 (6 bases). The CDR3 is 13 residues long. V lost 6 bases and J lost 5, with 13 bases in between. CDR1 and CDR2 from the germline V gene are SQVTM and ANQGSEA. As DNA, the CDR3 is TGCAGCGTCCGGGACTCCGGGACCGGGGAGCTGTTTTTT. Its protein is CSVRDSGTGELFF.

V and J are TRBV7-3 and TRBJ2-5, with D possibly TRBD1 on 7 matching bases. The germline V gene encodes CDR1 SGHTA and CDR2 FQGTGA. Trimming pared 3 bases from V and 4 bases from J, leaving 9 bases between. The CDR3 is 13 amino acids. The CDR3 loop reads CASSFRGAETQYF. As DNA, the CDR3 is TGTGCCAGCAGCTTCAGGGGGGCAGAGACCCAGTACTTC.

The CDR3 DNA sequence: TGTGCCAGCAGTTTACTAGCGGGTCGGTATGAGCAGTTCTTC. Translation gives CASSLLAGRYEQFF. The rearrangement links TRBV27 to TRBJ2-1; 8 bases are a match to TRBD2. This CDR3 is 14 amino acids long. In germline, CDR1 is MNHEY, CDR2 SMNVEV (reference sequence). V gave up 2 bases and J gave up 8 bases; unmatched junction bases: 5.

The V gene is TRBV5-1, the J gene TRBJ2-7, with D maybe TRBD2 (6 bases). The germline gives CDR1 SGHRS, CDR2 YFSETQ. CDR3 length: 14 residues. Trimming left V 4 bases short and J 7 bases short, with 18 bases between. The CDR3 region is CASSPGDSLVEQYF. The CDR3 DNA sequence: TGCGCCAGCAGCCCCGGGGACTCCCTCGTAGAGCAGTACTTC.

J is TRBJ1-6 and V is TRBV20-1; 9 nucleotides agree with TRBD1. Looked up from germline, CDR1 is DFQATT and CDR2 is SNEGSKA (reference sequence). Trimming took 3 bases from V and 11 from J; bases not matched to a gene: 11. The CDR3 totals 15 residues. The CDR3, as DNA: TGCAGTGCTAGTCCCGGGACAGGGTTTAGGGCACCCCTCCACTTT. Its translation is CSASPGTGFRAPLHF.

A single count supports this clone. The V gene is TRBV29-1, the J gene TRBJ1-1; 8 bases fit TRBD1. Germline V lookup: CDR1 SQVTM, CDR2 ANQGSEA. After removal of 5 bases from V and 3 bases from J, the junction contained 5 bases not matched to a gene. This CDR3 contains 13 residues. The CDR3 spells CSVSQQGDTEAFF. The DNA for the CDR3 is TGCAGCGTTTCCCAACAGGGGGACACTGAAGCTTTCTTT.